This is a list of T cell receptor beta chains from one sample in a study of shared clonotypes between healthy human individuals. The table came from immunoSEQ multiplex PCR; TCRdb's copy has only in-frame clones and leaves some out. Of about 1 million clones listed, roughly 80% are singletons. What was sequenced was memory CD4+ T cells sorted from blood. The receptor source for this set is a man aged 18 to 35 in good health. The CDR3 runs from the conserved cysteine through the conserved F or W. Each record gives: V gene, clone size, D gene, J gene, CDR3 length, CDR3 protein, CDR3 DNA. A D gene is named only where the DNA matches it firmly. Not every row has a clone size; where given, it reads once, few, many or a size class.

TRBV5-1	many	-	TRBJ2-2	15	CASRGGTANTGELFF	TGCGCCAGCAGAGGAGGGACAGCCAACACCGGGGAGCTGTTTTTT
TRBV28	-	-	TRBJ1-5	15	CASSGLRGGNQPQHF	TGTGCCAGCAGCGGGCTTAGGGGCGGCAATCAGCCCCAGCATTTT
TRBV30	-	-	TRBJ1-2	12	CAWSPGLGGYTF	TGTGCCTGGAGTCCGGGACTGGGTGGCTACACCTTC
TRBV11-2	-	-	TRBJ1-4	17	CASRRAGAAGGYEKLFF	TGTGCCAGCAGGAGGGCAGGGGCTGCGGGAGGTTATGAAAAACTGTTTTTT
TRBV27	-	TRBD1	TRBJ1-5	15	CASRGGQGFNQPQHF	TGTGCCAGCAGGGGGGGACAGGGGTTTAATCAGCCCCAGCATTTT
TRBV6-1	-	TRBD1	TRBJ1-1	13	CASSEEVRGRAFF	TGTGCCAGCAGTGAAGAGGTCAGGGGGCGAGCTTTCTTT
TRBV6-6	-	-	TRBJ1-3	16	CASSKQDRTSGNTIYF	TGTGCCAGCAGTAAGCAAGACAGGACCTCTGGAAACACCATATATTTT
TRBV2	-	-	TRBJ2-7	14	CASSLSDLRNEQYF	TGTGCCAGCAGCCTATCCGACCTGAGAAACGAGCAGTACTTC
TRBV7-2	-	-	TRBJ1-4	14	CASSPGTPNEKLFF	TGTGCCAGCAGCCCCGGGACGCCAAATGAAAAACTGTTTTTT
TRBV5-6	-	-	TRBJ1-2	13	CASSPGRYNGYTF	TGTGCCAGCAGCCCCGGACGGTACAATGGCTACACCTTC
TRBV19	many	TRBD2	TRBJ2-7	14	CASRKGLADYEQYF	TGTGCCAGTAGGAAGGGACTAGCAGACTACGAGCAGTACTTC
TRBV6-6	-	TRBD1	TRBJ2-7	16	CASASLGQGSLYEQYF	TGTGCCAGCGCCAGCTTGGGACAGGGGAGCTTATACGAGCAGTACTTC
TRBV27	-	-	TRBJ2-5	14	CASSLAGVRETQYF	TGTGCCAGCAGTTTGGCAGGAGTAAGGGAGACCCAGTACTTC
TRBV5-6	-	-	TRBJ2-1	15	CASSLTSAKRAEQFF	TGTGCCAGCAGCTTGACAAGTGCGAAAAGGGCTGAGCAGTTCTTC
TRBV5-8	-	-	TRBJ2-7	15	CASSPPRPFPYEQYF	TGTGCCAGCAGCCCACCACGACCTTTTCCCTACGAGCAGTACTTC
TRBV4-2	few	TRBD2	TRBJ2-7	18	CASSQEAAIGGRAGEQYF	TGTGCCAGCAGCCAAGAAGCCGCCATTGGCGGGAGGGCCGGTGAGCAGTACTTC